The 13 T cell receptor beta chains below all came from one sample that was sequenced in a study of blood T cell repertoires in COVID-19. Some clones are missing from TCRdb's copy, which holds only in-frame ones; the method was immunoSEQ multiplex PCR. The data contain a few hundred thousand clones, less than 85% of them singletons. The sample consisted of peripheral blood. These receptors all come from a young woman with acute or convalescent COVID-19.

V is TRBV19 and J is TRBJ2-7; TRBD2 matches 12 bases. J gave up 4 bases and V 4 bases, and 8 bases lay outside the gene matches. The CDR3 runs 16 residues. From germline, CDR1 is LNHDA and CDR2 SQIVND (reference sequence). As DNA, the CDR3 is TGTGCCAGTAGTACAAGGACTAGCGGGATGGCTTACGAGCAGTACTTC. As protein: CASSTRTSGMAYEQYF.

This chain joins TRBV5-8 and TRBJ2-5; 10 nucleotides agree with TRBD2. V lost 4 bases to trimming and J lost 2 bases; unmatched junction nucleotides: 5. Germline CDR1 and CDR2: SGHTS and YDEGEE. CDR3 length equals 15 residues. The CDR3 bases are TGTGCCAGCAGCCTAGGACTAGCGGTACAAGAGACCCAGTACTTC. Protein product: CASSLGLAVQETQYF.

The V and J genes are TRBV3-1 (or the pseudogene TRBV3-2) and TRBJ2-7, with 13 bases that match TRBD2. The CDR3 loop spans 14 amino acids. Germline CDR1 reads LGHDT; CDR2 reads YNNKEL (reference sequence). Trimming took 1 base from V and 9 from J; bases not matched to a gene: 3. The CDR3 spells CASSQGTSGRTQYF. The CDR3 bases are TGTGCCAGCAGCCAAGGGACTAGCGGGAGAACGCAGTACTTC.

The J gene is TRBJ1-3, the V gene TRBV13; maybe TRBD1 (6 bases). CDR1 PRHDT and CDR2 FYEKMQ come from the germline V gene (reference sequence). The CDR3 runs 13 residues. With 6 bases removed from V and 16 bases from J, the gap between germline ends came to 22 bases. CDR3 in DNA: TGTGCCAGCAGTGCCGACAGGTCACTGCCTTGGTATTTT. Translation gives CASSADRSLPWYF.

The rearrangement joins TRBV9 to TRBJ2-5; TRBD1 matches at 8 bases. With 2 bases clipped from V and 3 bases from J, the junction kept 15 bases outside the gene matches. The germline V gene encodes CDR1 SGDLS and CDR2 YYNGEE. This CDR3 spans 18 amino acids. In DNA, the CDR3 is TGTGCCAGCAGCGTGGAAGGGACAGGCCTACTTGATGAAGAGACCCAGTACTTC. Residues: CASSVEGTGLLDEETQYF.

This chain uses TRBV12-5 with TRBJ2-1, with D hard to call. V dropped 2 bases and J dropped 6 bases, with 14 bases sitting between them. The CDR3 loop spans 15 amino acids. Per the germline V gene, CDR1 is LGHNT and CDR2 is FRNRAP. The CDR3 loop is CASGLSALLRNEQFF. In DNA, the CDR3 is TGTGCTAGTGGTTTGTCCGCTCTACTACGCAATGAGCAGTTCTTC.

The V call is TRBV11-2, the J call TRBJ2-7, with a possible D match to TRBD1 (6 bases). V was pared by 3 bases and J by 2 bases, with 11 bases between. The CDR3 sequence is 14 residues long. Germline CDR1 SGHAT, CDR2 FQNNGV. CDR3 sequence reads: CASSFSRGAYEQYF. CDR3 nucleotide sequence: TGTGCCAGCAGCTTTTCCAGGGGAGCCTACGAGCAGTACTTC.

This chain joins TRBV7-9 and TRBJ1-1; possible D gene TRBD1, 6 bases. The V gene's germline CDR1 is SEHNR and CDR2 FQNEAQ (reference sequence). This CDR3 contains 13 residues. Deletions cut 7 bases from V and 7 bases from J, with 16 bases between. The CDR3 reads CASNPQGVGEAFF. The CDR3 DNA reads as TGTGCCAGCAACCCACAGGGAGTGGGTGAAGCTTTCTTT.

The chain uses TRBV27 and TRBJ2-3, with 14 bases aligning to TRBD2. This CDR3 has 20 amino acids. The germline V gene has CDR1 MNHEY and CDR2 SMNVEV (reference sequence). Trimming at V came to 5 bases and at J to 3 bases, leaving 16 bases not matched to a gene. The CDR3 bases are TGTGCCAGCAGTCTTAATCCCCCGGGACTAGCGGGAGTGTGGACAGATACGCAGTATTTT. This gives the protein CASSLNPPGLAGVWTDTQYF.

This chain connects TRBV6-1 to TRBJ2-7; 12 bases match TRBD2. Per germline, CDR1 MNHNS and CDR2 SASEGT. This CDR3 is 18 amino acids long. Unmatched junction bases numbered 12, after V lost 4 bases and J lost 2 bases. The CDR3 nucleotides read TGTGCCAGCAGTGTTTGGACTAGCGGGGCAGGACGCACCTACGAGCAGTACTTC. It translates to CASSVWTSGAGRTYEQYF.

The rearrangement links TRBV5-1 to TRBJ1-2, with D perhaps TRBD1 (5 bases). Germline CDR1 SGHRS, CDR2 YFSETQ. V lost 2 bases, J lost 8 bases, and 19 bases lay in between. The CDR3 contains 15 residues. The chain's CDR3 is CASSFGAEQGLGYTF. The CDR3 DNA follows: TGCGCCAGCAGCTTTGGGGCAGAGCAAGGGCTCGGCTACACCTTC.

V usage is TRBV30 and J usage is TRBJ2-2; tentatively, D is TRBD2 (6 bases). Trimming took off 0 bases at V and 6 bases at J, with 8 bases between the two ends. This CDR3 has 13 residues. In germline, CDR1 is GTSNPN, CDR2 SVGIG (reference sequence). The CDR3 sequence: CAWSVGGSGELFF. The CDR3 region has the DNA TGTGCCTGGAGTGTAGGAGGGTCCGGGGAGCTGTTTTTT. Filled out from reference TRBV30 and TRBJ2-2, the complete variable domain reads SQTIHQWPATLVQPVGSPLSLECTVEGTSNPNLYWYRQAAGRGLQLLFYSVGIGQISSEVPQNLSASRPQDRQFILSSKKLLLSDSGFYLCAWSVGGSGELFFGEGSRLTVL.

J is TRBJ2-5 and V is TRBV7-2, with 9 bases that match TRBD1. The germline V gene has CDR1 SGHTA and CDR2 FQGNSA. This CDR3 region has 14 residues. V was clipped by 7 bases and J by 5 bases; unmatched bases: 8. The CDR3 sequence is CASTPGQGRETQYF. CDR3 coding DNA: TGTGCCAGCACCCCCGGACAGGGGAGGGAGACCCAGTACTTC.